Listed below are T cell receptor beta chains from one sample, sequenced in a study of cytomegalovirus exposure and HLA in healthy donors. Assay used: immunoSEQ multiplex PCR; TCRdb lists only in-frame clones, some missing. The sample includes 120,000 to 150,000 clones. Sample: PBMCs. These receptors all stem from a woman between 50 and 59 years old in good health and CMV-seronegative. Each CDR3 is given with its conserved first and last residue. A D gene is named only where the DNA matches it firmly.

V gene	D gene	J gene	CDR3 length	CDR3 DNA	CDR3 protein
TRBV6-1	TRBD2	TRBJ2-4	16	TGTGCCAGCAGTGCCTCCGGGGGGTCCTTAGGAAACATTCAGTACTTC	CASSASGGSLGNIQYF
TRBV19	TRBD1	TRBJ2-7	15	TGTGCCAGTAGTATGGGACAGGTGATAACCTACGAGCAGTACTTC	CASSMGQVITYEQYF
TRBV9	NA	TRBJ2-2	12	TGTGCCAGCAGCGACGGTGGACAGTGGCTGTTTTTT	CASSDGGQWLFF
TRBV7-8	NA	TRBJ2-7	14	TGTGCCAGCAGCTTAGGGGGACATCCCTACGAGCAGTACTTC	CASSLGGHPYEQYF
TRBV4-2	TRBD1	TRBJ1-2	17	TGTGCCAGCAGTAACCCCGGGACAGCTGTTTCTAACTATGGCTACACCTTC	CASSNPGTAVSNYGYTF
TRBV18	TRBD1	TRBJ1-3	16	TGTGCCAGCTCGCAACCGGGACAGGGTTCGGGAAACACCATATATTTT	CASSQPGQGSGNTIYF
TRBV28	NA	TRBJ2-7	17	TGTGCCAGCAGTTTATATCCTCGGGGGTCACTATCCTACGAGCAGTACTTC	CASSLYPRGSLSYEQYF
TRBV19	TRBD2	TRBJ2-3	14	TGTGCCAGCAGGACTAGCGGGAACACAGATACGCAGTATTTT	CASRTSGNTDTQYF
TRBV4-3	TRBD2	TRBJ2-7	15	TGCGCCAGCAGCCAGGGGCTGGCGGGAGACTACGAGCAGTACTTC	CASSQGLAGDYEQYF
TRBV28	NA	TRBJ1-5	15	TGTGCCAGCAGTTACAGGGTTAGAGGCAATCAGCCCCAGCATTTT	CASSYRVRGNQPQHF
TRBV19	NA	TRBJ1-1	13	TGTGCCAGTTCCGAGGTTATGAACACTGAAGCTTTCTTT	CASSEVMNTEAFF
TRBV30	NA	TRBJ1-2	12	TGTGCCTGGAATGGGGCCAACGACGGCTACACCTTC	CAWNGANDGYTF
TRBV19	TRBD1	TRBJ1-6	16	TGTGCCAGTAGTCGACAGGGGGCCTCCTATAATTCACCCCTCCACTTT	CASSRQGASYNSPLHF
TRBV20-1	NA	TRBJ1-2	11	TGCAGTGTGGCCCCAGAACAGAGCTACACCTTC	CSVAPEQSYTF
TRBV6-5	TRBD1	TRBJ2-7	13	TGTGCCAGCAGTCGGGACAGGAACTACGAGCAGTACTTC	CASSRDRNYEQYF
TRBV28	TRBD1	TRBJ1-5	15	TGTGCCAGCACCCTAGACAGGGGATATAATCAGCCCCAGCATTTT	CASTLDRGYNQPQHF
TRBV7-9	NA	TRBJ1-3	15	TGTGCCAGCAGCTCTAGGGGAATGTCTGGAAACACCATATATTTT	CASSSRGMSGNTIYF
TRBV25-1	TRBD2	TRBJ2-4	13	TGTGCCAGTGCACTAGCGGGCAAAAACATTCAGTACTTC	CASALAGKNIQYF
TRBV7-6	TRBD1	TRBJ1-3	15	TGTGCCAGCAGCCGATCAGGGGGCGCCGAAAACACCATATATTTT	CASSRSGGAENTIYF
TRBV6-5	NA	TRBJ2-7	15	TGTGCCAGCACCCCCGGGGCGGGGAAGGTCTACGAGCAGTACTTC	CASTPGAGKVYEQYF
TRBV5-6	TRBD1	TRBJ1-1	15	TGTGCCAGCAGCCCCAACAGGGGGCATGACACTGAAGCTTTCTTT	CASSPNRGHDTEAFF
TRBV4-2	NA	TRBJ2-1	16	TGTGCCAGCAGCCAAAGTCGGGGGAGCCTCTACAATGAGCAGTTCTTC	CASSQSRGSLYNEQFF
TRBV5-6	NA	TRBJ2-5	15	TGTGCCAGCAGCTTGGATGGCTATCCAGGGGAGACCCAGTACTTC	CASSLDGYPGETQYF
TRBV28	NA	TRBJ1-5	14	TGTGCCAGCAGTTCTCTCGAGACTAATCAGCCCCAGCATTTT	CASSSLETNQPQHF
TRBV30	NA	TRBJ1-1	13	TGTGCCTGGAGTGGCACCAGAAACACTGAAGCTTTCTTT	CAWSGTRNTEAFF
TRBV21-1	NA	TRBJ2-7	13	TGTGCCAGCAGCAAAGAACCAGAATACGAGCAGTACTTC	CASSKEPEYEQYF
TRBV13	TRBD1	TRBJ2-3	15	TGTGCCAGCAGCCCCGGGACAGGGATCACAGATACGCAGTATTTT	CASSPGTGITDTQYF
TRBV5-1	NA	TRBJ2-2	16	TGCGCCAGCAGTCCCCGGACAGCGACGAACACCGGGGAGCTGTTTTTT	CASSPRTATNTGELFF
TRBV7-9	TRBD1	TRBJ2-6	19	TGTGCCAGCAGTTCCCAAGGGGACAGGGATAACTCTGGGGCCAACGTCCTGACTTTC	CASSSQGDRDNSGANVLTF
TRBV5-1	NA	TRBJ1-4	16	TGCGCCAGCAGCCCGGGGCCACAGGGTTCGAGTGAAAAACTGTTTTTT	CASSPGPQGSSEKLFF
TRBV30	NA	TRBJ2-1	12	TGTGCCTGGAGTGTAGGTCGGACTTCTTGTTTCTTC	CAWSVGRTSCFF
TRBV15	TRBD1	TRBJ2-5	16	TGTGCCACCAGCAGCCCGCGTGCAGGGGGCGAGGAGACCCAGTACTTC	CATSSPRAGGEETQYF
TRBV4-1	NA	TRBJ2-7	15	TGCGCCAGCAGCCTAGAGGGGCAGGGGTTCAGCGAGCAGTACTTC	CASSLEGQGFSEQYF
TRBV30	TRBD1	TRBJ1-6	14	TGTGCCTGGAGCCGGGGACAGGGGGTTTCACCCCTCCACTTT	CAWSRGQGVSPLHF
TRBV7-3	NA	TRBJ1-2	13	TGTGCCAGCAGCTTATTAACCGGTTATGGCTACACCTTC	CASSLLTGYGYTF
TRBV6-5	TRBD1	TRBJ2-7	14	TGTGCCAGCAGTTCCTACAGGGGGTCCTACGAGCAGTACTTC	CASSSYRGSYEQYF
TRBV7-6	NA	TRBJ1-3	13	TGTGCCAGCAGCTTTGACACTGGAAACACCATATATTTT	CASSFDTGNTIYF
TRBV13	NA	TRBJ1-6	14	TGTGCCAGCAGCTTAAATTATGAGAATTCACCCCTCCACTTT	CASSLNYENSPLHF
TRBV30	NA	TRBJ1-4	14	TGTGCCTGGAGCGCCGGGACTCCTAATGAAAAACTGTTTTTT	CAWSAGTPNEKLFF
TRBV7-3	TRBD1	TRBJ2-3	19	TGTGCCAGCAGCTTAACCGTAGGTTCCGTAGGGGGCCGTACAGATACGCAGTATTTT	CASSLTVGSVGGRTDTQYF
TRBV6-6	NA	TRBJ1-5	12	TGTGCCAGCAGTTTAAGCAATCAGCCCCAGCATTTT	CASSLSNQPQHF
TRBV28	NA	TRBJ1-2	12	TGTGCCAGCAGTTTTCAGGGATGGGGCTACACCTTC	CASSFQGWGYTF
TRBV2	NA	TRBJ1-2	15	TGTGCCAGCAGTGAGGGGACATGGGATATTGATGGCTACACCTTC	CASSEGTWDIDGYTF
TRBV4-2	TRBD2	TRBJ2-5	19	TGTGCCAGCAGCCAAGGGGAAGGCTGGGCGGCGGGGGGGCGAGAGACCCAGTACTTC	CASSQGEGWAAGGRETQYF
TRBV28	NA	TRBJ1-6	17	TGTGCCAGCAGTTTTGGGGACACGAGCTCCTATAATTCACCCCTCCACTTT	CASSFGDTSSYNSPLHF
TRBV5-6	TRBD1	TRBJ1-2	15	TGTGCCAGCAGCTTGGGGGACAGGAGCGCCTATGGCTACACCTTC	CASSLGDRSAYGYTF